Each of the 7 T cell receptor beta chains below was sequenced from the same sample in a study of T cell repertoires in cytomegalovirus infection. TCRdb ran MiXCR on the reads and lists one entry per CDR3 protein. The sample holds 270,000 or so distinct CDR3 sequences, over 15% seen once. Sequenced material: CD8+ T cells from PBMCs. Source of these receptors: a human donor in good health (CMV status not recorded). Some clones in this sample may be carry-over from other donors' samples.

This chain joins TRBV13 and TRBJ1-5; 9 bases fit TRBD1. Germline V gene sequence: CDR1 PRHDT, CDR2 FYEKMQ (reference sequence). V shed 5 bases, J shed 9 bases, and the junction held 8 bases outside the gene matches. This CDR3 comprises 14 residues. The CDR3 DNA sequence: TGTGCCAGCAGCGAGGGACAGGGCATAGGGCCCCAGCATTTT. It yields the protein CASSEGQGIGPQHF.

This clonotype showed up many times. This rearrangement joins TRBV11-3 to TRBJ2-1, with a tentative D call TRBD2 (5 bases). Trimming pared 8 bases from V and 4 bases from J, leaving 18 bases between. Germline CDR1 is SGHNT and CDR2 is YENEEA. CDR3 size: 15 residues. The chain's CDR3 is CASCCWAEGYNEQFF. CDR3 nucleotide sequence: TGTGCCAGCTGCTGTTGGGCTGAGGGTTACAATGAGCAGTTCTTC.

The table lists this clonotype with a few counts. The gene calls are TRBV12-3 or TRBV12-4 and TRBJ2-1; D is unclear. V was cut by 6 bases and J by 8 bases, with 14 bases left in between. The CDR3 length is 13 residues. In DNA, the CDR3 is TGTGCCAGCAGCCACCCTAGTAGCCATGAGCAGTTCTTC. The encoded protein is CASSHPSSHEQFF.

V gene TRBV28 combines with J gene TRBJ2-1; maybe TRBD2 (6 bases). Germline V gene sequence: CDR1 MDHEN, CDR2 SYDVKM. The V gene lost 6 bases and the J gene lost 7 bases, with 16 bases spanning the gap. The CDR3 totals 14 residues. CDR3 sequence reads: CASSPSPAGNEQFF. The CDR3 DNA reads as TGTGCCAGCAGCCCAAGCCCGGCGGGAAATGAGCAGTTCTTC.

V usage is TRBV27 and J usage is TRBJ2-2; D perhaps matches TRBD1 (5 bases). Deletions cut 3 bases from V and 6 bases from J, with 8 bases between. This CDR3 has 13 residues. Germline-derived CDR1 and CDR2 are MNHEY and SMNVEV (reference sequence). The CDR3 bases are TGTGCCAGCAGTTTTGGGGCCGCCGGGGAGCTGTTTTTT. It yields the protein CASSFGAAGELFF.

This clonotype was recorded at least ten times. The chain uses TRBV5-4 and TRBJ2-1, with 10 nucleotides matching TRBD1. Germline lookup yields CDR1 SGHNT and CDR2 YYREEE (reference sequence). Germline trimming cut 5 bases from V and 6 bases from J; bases unmatched to any gene: 8. The CDR3 length is 15 residues. The CDR3 spells CASRPDRGQVNEQFF. CDR3 nucleotide sequence: TGTGCCAGCAGGCCTGACAGGGGGCAGGTCAATGAGCAGTTCTTC.

This CDR3 reads CAISTQGGYEQYF. The DNA of the CDR3 is TGTGCCATCAGTACCCAGGGGGGTTACGAGCAGTACTTC. V is TRBV10-3 and J is TRBJ2-7, with TRBD1 as a possible D gene (7 bases). V was shortened by 5 bases and J by 4 bases, with 12 bases between the two germline ends. The CDR3 spans 13 residues. Per germline, CDR1 ENHRY and CDR2 SYGVKD.